These 10 T cell receptor beta chains were sequenced from one sample in a study of beta chain features in type 1 diabetes. cDNA synthesis used the whole RNA isolate, giving expressed TCRB sequences. Clones were read by immunoSEQ multiplex PCR, and TCRdb kept only the in-frame ones, dropping some. The table shows 300,000 to 350,000 clones, with roughly 8% occurring only once. Sequences were obtained from central memory CD4+ T cells from blood. The source is a woman under 30 in good health.

This clone has only a few counts. The chain joins TRBV5-4 to TRBJ2-7, with 7 bases matching TRBD2. J lost 6 bases, V lost 2 bases, and 8 bases had no gene match. The CDR3 consists of 14 residues. Germline lookup yields CDR1 SGHNT and CDR2 YYREEE (reference sequence). CDR3 residues: CASSLSATGGEQYF. In DNA form, the CDR3 reads TGTGCCAGCAGCTTATCAGCGACGGGGGGCGAGCAGTACTTC.

This clone has a handful of counts. V usage is TRBV11-3 and J usage is TRBJ2-1, with D perhaps given as TRBD1 or TRBD2 (5 bases each). V gave up 1 base and J gave up 9 bases, with 10 bases separating them. The CDR3 is 13 amino acids. Germline CDR1 SGHNT, CDR2 YENEEA. CDR3 loop: CASSLGLGVEQFF. The CDR3 DNA follows: TGTGCCAGCAGCTTAGGCCTGGGGGTTGAGCAGTTCTTC.

This rearrangement joins TRBV21-1 to TRBJ2-7; the D call in the table, TRBD1, was not verified against the DNA. TRBV21-1 is listed as a pseudogene. The CDR3 consists of 16 residues. CDR3 amino acids: CASSNRMGQVTYEQYF. The CDR3 region has the DNA TGTGCCAGCAGCAATCGAATGGGACAGGTGACCTACGAGCAGTACTTC.

This clone occurred a few times. The V and J genes are TRBV6-5 and TRBJ1-1; the D is unclear. The CDR3 has 14 residues. Germline V gene sequence: CDR1 MNHEY, CDR2 SVGAGI. V lost 3 bases, J lost 0 bases, and 8 bases lay in between. CDR3 sequence (DNA): TGTGCCAGCAGTTATCGGGAGATGAACACTGAAGCTTTCTTT. Protein sequence: CASSYREMNTEAFF.

The V and J genes are TRBV28 and TRBJ2-5; D not resolved. Trimming shortened V by 3 bases and J by 1 base, and 21 bases separated the two germline ends. CDR3 length: 18 residues. From germline, CDR1 is MDHEN and CDR2 SYDVKM. This CDR3 is CASSFPRAGSRSQETQYF. The CDR3 region has the DNA TGTGCCAGCAGTTTTCCCCGGGCAGGCTCTCGATCCCAAGAGACCCAGTACTTC.

The chain combines TRBV5-4 with TRBJ2-3; D possibly corresponds to TRBD1 (6 bases). The V gene lost 4 bases and the J gene lost 3 bases, with 18 bases spanning the gap. From germline, CDR1 is SGHNT and CDR2 YYREEE (reference sequence). This CDR3 is 16 amino acids long. CDR3: CASSLWKAGVTDTQYF. In DNA form, the CDR3 reads TGTGCCAGCAGCCTCTGGAAGGCAGGGGTTACAGATACGCAGTATTTT. Full variable domain (remainder filled in from reference TRBV5-4 and TRBJ2-3): ETGVTQSPTHLIKTRGQQVTLRCSSQSGHNTVSWYQQALGQGPQFIFQYYREEENGRGNFPPRFSGLQFPNYSSELNVNALELDDSALYLCASSLWKAGVTDTQYFGPGTRLTVL.

This clone was observed many times. The CDR3 reads CASSFRGAEGYNEQFF. DNA for the CDR3: TGTGCCAGCAGCTTTAGGGGGGCCGAGGGTTACAATGAGCAGTTCTTC. The chain is built from TRBV5-8 and TRBJ2-1; D possibly uses TRBD1 or TRBD2 (6 bases each). CDR1 SGHTS and CDR2 YDEGEE come from the germline V gene. This CDR3 has 16 amino acids. Between the trimmed V and J ends, which lost 2 bases and 4 bases, there was a span of 16 bases.

In its sample, this clone was seen a few times. This rearrangement joins TRBV4-1 to TRBJ1-1; D is unclear. The germline V and J ends were trimmed by 1 base and 0 bases, with 9 bases remaining between them. Germline CDR1 is MGHRA and CDR2 is YSYEKL. This CDR3 is 15 amino acids long. CDR3 amino acids: CASSQGLPVNTEAFF. The CDR3 DNA reads as TGCGCCAGCAGCCAAGGCCTCCCGGTGAACACTGAAGCTTTCTTT.

This clone has only a few counts. The chain employs TRBV7-9 and TRBJ2-1, with 11 bases lining up with TRBD2. The germline V gene has CDR1 SEHNR and CDR2 FQNEAQ (reference sequence). J gave up 2 bases and V 6 bases, and 12 bases lay outside the gene matches. The CDR3 runs to 18 residues. The CDR3 bases are TGTGCCAGCAGAAACGCCGCGGTAGCGGGAGGGCCCTACAATGAGCAGTTCTTC. This encodes CASRNAAVAGGPYNEQFF.

The chain links TRBV7-3 to TRBJ2-2; D is undetermined. Germline values: CDR1 SGHTA, CDR2 FQGTGA. The CDR3 sequence is 14 residues long. Trimming took 5 bases from V and 0 from J, leaving 7 bases between them. The CDR3: CASSPNPNTGELFF. CDR3 coding DNA: TGTGCCAGCAGCCCCAACCCGAACACCGGGGAGCTGTTTTTT.